The 23 T cell receptor beta chains below come from one sample, sequenced in a study of response to subunit inactivated influenza vaccine. TCRdb itself ran the RT-PCR reads through MiXCR, one entry per CDR3 protein. This sample has hundreds of thousands of distinct CDR3 sequences, with about 15% found just once. The sequences come from PBMCs from blood, collected around 15 days before vaccination. Receptors originate from a man aged 50-60 years who received an inactivated influenza vaccine.

This chain joins TRBV2 and TRBJ1-5; D unclear. Germline V gives CDR1 SNHLY, CDR2 FYNNEI. Trimming shortened V by 3 bases and J by 0 bases, and 6 bases separated the two germline ends. The CDR3 covers 14 residues. Here the CDR3 DNA reads TGTGCCAGCAGTGACATCTATAGCAATCAGCCCCAGCATTTT. It specifies CASSDIYSNQPQHF.

About this clonotype: A read error may account for a junction end that differs from germline. The V gene is TRBV28, the J gene TRBJ2-7, with 10 bases that match TRBD2. The CDR3 is 15 residues long. Germline CDR1 and CDR2: MDHEN and SYDVKM. The CDR3 bases are TGTGTCAGCAGTTTGAGCGGGAGGGCCTCCTACGAGCAGTACTTC. Translating gives CVSSLSGRASYEQYF. The full variable domain, in which reference TRBV28 and TRBJ2-7 provide the parts outside the CDR3, is DVKVTQSSRYLVKRTGEKVFLECVQDMDHENMFWYRQDPGLGLRLIYFSYDVKMKEKGDIPEGYSVSREKKERFSLILESASTNQTSMYLCVSSLSGRASYEQYFGPGTRLTVT.

V usage is TRBV4-2 and J usage is TRBJ2-1; 10 nucleotides match TRBD2. This CDR3 has 17 amino acids. The V and J ends lost 2 bases and 3 bases, in that order; junction bases with no gene match: 7. The germline V gene has CDR1 LGHNA and CDR2 YNFKEQ. CDR3 in DNA: TGTGCCAGCAGCCAACCCCCCGGGACTAGCGTCTACAATGAGCAGTTCTTC. It yields the protein CASSQPPGTSVYNEQFF.

The chain uses TRBV4-3 and TRBJ2-7; 12 bases line up with TRBD2. This CDR3 spans 13 amino acids. The germline gives CDR1 LGHNA, CDR2 YSLEER. Trimming cost V 1 base and J 9 bases; bases outside gene matches: 1. The CDR3 nucleotides are TGCGCCAGCAGCCAAGTACTAGCGGGAGGGCAGTACTTC. Translation: CASSQVLAGGQYF.

This chain links TRBV11-1 with TRBJ2-2; TRBD2 might be the D (6 bases). CDR1 is SGHAT and CDR2 is FQDESV in the germline V gene (reference sequence). The CDR3 covers 15 residues. V gave up 2 bases and J gave up 3 bases, with 10 bases separating them. The DNA for the CDR3 is TGTGCCAGCAGCTTAAGCGGGCCTCACACCGGGGAGCTGTTTTTT. Protein sequence: CASSLSGPHTGELFF.

This clonotype was seen more than once but under ten times. The chain employs TRBV10-3 and TRBJ2-1; D perhaps matches TRBD2 (6 bases). The CDR3 extends over 15 amino acids. CDR1 is ENHRY and CDR2 is SYGVKD in the germline V gene. The V and J ends lost 6 bases and 7 bases respectively, with 19 bases between them. CDR3 region: CAIRNLGRGRNEQFF. CDR3 DNA sequence: TGTGCCATCAGGAACTTGGGACGGGGGAGGAATGAGCAGTTCTTC.

The V gene is TRBV5-1, the J gene TRBJ2-1; tentative D call: TRBD1 (5 bases). Trimming left V 0 bases short and J 8 bases short, with 12 bases between. There are 14 residues in the CDR3. Germline CDR1 reads SGHRS; CDR2 reads YFSETQ. This CDR3 reads CASSLDSTGHEQFF. Here the CDR3 DNA reads TGCGCCAGCAGCTTGGATTCAACAGGTCATGAGCAGTTCTTC.

The chain links TRBV7-9 to TRBJ2-7; the D gene is possibly TRBD2 (6 bases). This CDR3 region has 14 residues. Germline-derived CDR1 and CDR2 are SEHNR and FQNEAQ (reference sequence). V was clipped by 2 bases and J by 5 bases, with 13 bases between them. In DNA, the CDR3 is TGTGCCAGCAGCTTAATCGGGAGTGCCCACGAGCAGTACTTC. This encodes CASSLIGSAHEQYF.

This clonotype was detected a few times. The J gene is TRBJ2-5, the V gene TRBV30; D may be TRBD1 (5 bases). Trimming shortened V by 2 bases and J by 7 bases, and 8 bases separated the two germline ends. Germline V lookup: CDR1 GTSNPN, CDR2 SVGIG (reference sequence). This CDR3 region has 11 residues. CDR3 bases: TGTGCCTGGAGTCGTCAGGGGACCCAGTACTTC. Translated, it gives CAWSRQGTQYF.

Only a few counts were recorded for this clonotype. The chain joins TRBV3-1 to TRBJ1-3, with TRBD1 matching over 7 bases. Germline-derived CDR1 and CDR2 are LGHDT and YNNKEL (reference sequence). V was pared by 1 base and J by 4 bases, with 10 bases of the junction left unmatched. The CDR3 is 17 amino acids. DNA for the CDR3: TGTGCCAGCAGCCAAGGGGTAGGGGGCGCAGACGGAAACACCATATATTTT. Translated: CASSQGVGGADGNTIYF.

This chain uses TRBV5-1 with TRBJ2-3; perhaps D is TRBD1 or TRBD2 (5 bases each). Germline CDR1 SGHRS, CDR2 YFSETQ. Trimming shortened V by 1 base and J by 3 bases, and 12 bases separated the two germline ends. The CDR3 sequence is 15 residues long. Here the CDR3 reads CASSLLQGVTDTQYF. The CDR3 region has the DNA TGCGCCAGCAGCTTGTTGCAGGGAGTTACAGATACGCAGTATTTT.

The chain recombines TRBV9 with TRBJ2-3; TRBD2 aligns across 9 bases. V shed 4 bases and J 3 bases; nucleotides not matched to a gene: 9. The CDR3 covers 16 residues. Germline CDR1 SGDLS, CDR2 YYNGEE. CDR3 sequence reads: CASSPGTSWATDTQYF. As DNA, the CDR3 is TGTGCCAGCAGCCCGGGGACTAGCTGGGCGACAGATACGCAGTATTTT.

Ten or more counts support this clonotype. The chain combines TRBV4-3 with TRBJ2-1, with 11 positions matching TRBD2. Losses at the gene ends were 4 bases for V and 4 bases for J; bases not matched to a gene: 6. Germline CDR1 LGHNA, CDR2 YSLEER. The CDR3 has 16 amino acids. This CDR3 is CASSRYWTSGYNEQFF. In DNA, the CDR3 is TGCGCCAGCAGCCGCTATTGGACTAGCGGGTACAATGAGCAGTTCTTC.

The chain is built from TRBV11-2 and TRBJ2-3; 13 bases line up with TRBD2. V dropped 1 base and J dropped 1; count of bases not matched to a gene: 5. CDR1 and CDR2 (germline): SGHAT, FQNNGV. CDR3 length: 18 residues. The DNA for the CDR3 is TGTGCCAGCAGCTTAGTACTAGCGGGGGGGTCTGGCACAGATACGCAGTATTTT. It encodes CASSLVLAGGSGTDTQYF.

This chain joins TRBV7-2 and TRBJ2-2; no reliable D call. V was trimmed by 5 bases and J by 3 bases, leaving 16 bases between them. Germline V CDR1 and CDR2: SGHTA, FQGNSA. The CDR3 extends over 16 amino acids. Here the CDR3 reads CASSPPSFRYTGELFF. In DNA, the CDR3 is TGTGCCAGCAGCCCACCCTCATTCCGGTACACCGGGGAGCTGTTTTTT.

This clonotype has just a few counts. Here the CDR3 reads CASTGRWYEQYF. For the CDR3, the DNA is TGTGCCAGCACGGGCAGGTGGTACGAGCAGTACTTC. The chain employs TRBV6-1 and TRBJ2-7; no firm D call. V was trimmed by 7 bases and J by 4 bases, leaving 11 bases between them. The CDR3 consists of 12 residues. The germline gives CDR1 MNHNS, CDR2 SASEGT.

This clonotype came up many times. J is TRBJ2-5 and V is TRBV20-1, with D uncertain. This CDR3 contains 13 residues. Trimming pared 3 bases from V and 9 bases from J, leaving 17 bases between. CDR1 and CDR2 from the germline V gene are DFQATT and SNEGSKA (reference sequence). The CDR3 reads CSARSATGWSQYF. CDR3 in DNA: TGCAGTGCTAGGTCGGCCACCGGTTGGTCCCAGTACTTC.

This rearrangement joins TRBV11-2 to TRBJ2-2; 7 bases are a match to TRBD1. This CDR3 comprises 15 residues. Germline V CDR1 and CDR2: SGHAT, FQNNGV. V dropped 5 bases and J dropped 8; count of bases not matched to a gene: 11. For the CDR3, the DNA is TGTGCCAGCAGCCCCAGGACAGGCGGTTTTGGGGAGCTGTTTTTT. Translating gives CASSPRTGGFGELFF.

In nucleotides, the CDR3 is TGCAGCGTTGACGGGACACCCCAAGAGACCCAGTACTTC. This translates into CSVDGTPQETQYF. The chain links TRBV29-1 to TRBJ2-5; possible D gene TRBD1, 6 bases. This CDR3 spans 13 amino acids. Trimming pared 3 bases from V and 1 base from J, leaving 9 bases between. Per the germline V gene, CDR1 is SQVTM and CDR2 is ANQGSEA. The whole variable domain, remainder taken from reference TRBV29-1 and TRBJ2-5, is SAVISQKPSRDICQRGTSLTIQCQVDSQVTMMFWYRQQPGQSLTLIATANQGSEATYESGFVIDKFPISRPNLTFSTLTVSNMSPEDSSIYLCSVDGTPQETQYFGPGTRLLVL.

This clonotype has a handful of counts. The V call is TRBV12-3 or TRBV12-4, the J call TRBJ1-1; 9 positions agree with TRBD1. V dropped 5 bases and J dropped 1; count of bases not matched to a gene: 8. The CDR3 totals 16 residues. The CDR3 DNA follows: TGTGCCAGCAGTCCCTCGGGACAGGGCTGGAACACTGAAGCTTTCTTT. Protein sequence: CASSPSGQGWNTEAFF.

In its sample, this clonotype was seen many times. The chain uses TRBV12-3 or TRBV12-4 and TRBJ2-3; the match to TRBD2 covers 12 bases. V dropped 2 bases and J dropped 5; count of bases not matched to a gene: 8. This CDR3 contains 17 residues. CDR3 amino acids: CASSLFLAGGPGDTQYF. As DNA, the CDR3 is TGTGCCAGCAGTTTATTCCTAGCGGGGGGGCCGGGAGATACGCAGTATTTT.

The rearrangement joins TRBV6-4 to TRBJ2-7, with D perhaps assigned TRBD1 or TRBD2 (5 bases each). CDR1 and CDR2 from the germline V gene are MRHNA and SNTAGT. The CDR3 covers 14 residues. V shed 6 bases and J shed 6 bases, with 18 bases lying between them. The chain's CDR3 is CASRGVVQNTEQYF. The CDR3 DNA reads TGTGCCAGCAGGGGGGTTGTCCAGAACACCGAGCAGTACTTC.

In its sample, this clonotype was seen a few times. The chain joins TRBV5-1 to TRBJ2-5; the D gene is possibly TRBD1 (6 bases). CDR1 is SGHRS, CDR2 YFSETQ, per germline. The CDR3 extends over 17 amino acids. V lost 6 bases, J lost 4 bases, and 25 bases lay in between. CDR3: CASTTGAMQGIGETQYF. CDR3 bases: TGCGCCAGCACCACCGGGGCCATGCAGGGGATAGGAGAGACCCAGTACTTC.